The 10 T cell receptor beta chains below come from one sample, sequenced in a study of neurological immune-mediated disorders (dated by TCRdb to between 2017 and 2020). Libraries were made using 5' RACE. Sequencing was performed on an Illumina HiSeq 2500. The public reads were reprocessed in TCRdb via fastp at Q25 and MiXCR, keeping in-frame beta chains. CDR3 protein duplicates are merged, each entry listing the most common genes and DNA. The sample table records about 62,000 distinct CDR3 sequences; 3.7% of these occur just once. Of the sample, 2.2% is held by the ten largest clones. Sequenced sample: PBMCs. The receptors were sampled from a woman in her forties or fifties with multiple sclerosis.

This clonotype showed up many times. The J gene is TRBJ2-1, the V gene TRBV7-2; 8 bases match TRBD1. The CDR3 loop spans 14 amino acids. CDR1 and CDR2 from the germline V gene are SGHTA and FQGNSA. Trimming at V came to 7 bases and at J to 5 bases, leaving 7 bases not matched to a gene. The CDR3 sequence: CASKRTGSHNEQFF. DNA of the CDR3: TGTGCCAGCAAAAGGACAGGGTCCCACAATGAGCAGTTCTTC.

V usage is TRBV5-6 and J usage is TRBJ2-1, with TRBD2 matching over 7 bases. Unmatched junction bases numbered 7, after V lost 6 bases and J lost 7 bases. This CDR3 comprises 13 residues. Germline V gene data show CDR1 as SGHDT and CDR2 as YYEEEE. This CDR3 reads CASTFWGGNEQFF. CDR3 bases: TGTGCCAGCACCTTCTGGGGGGGGAATGAGCAGTTCTTC.

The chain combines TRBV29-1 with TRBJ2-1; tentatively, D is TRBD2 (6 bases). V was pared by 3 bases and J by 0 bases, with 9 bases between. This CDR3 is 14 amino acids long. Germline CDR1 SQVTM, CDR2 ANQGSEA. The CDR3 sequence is CSVDDGSSYNEQFF. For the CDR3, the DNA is TGCAGCGTTGATGACGGGAGCTCCTACAATGAGCAGTTCTTC.

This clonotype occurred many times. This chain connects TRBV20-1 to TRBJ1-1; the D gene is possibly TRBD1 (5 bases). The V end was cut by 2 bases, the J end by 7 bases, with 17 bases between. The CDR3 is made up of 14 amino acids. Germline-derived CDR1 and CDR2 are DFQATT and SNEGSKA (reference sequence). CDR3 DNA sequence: TGCAGTGCTAGACCACGGGGCAACAGATTTGAAGCTTTCTTT. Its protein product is CSARPRGNRFEAFF.

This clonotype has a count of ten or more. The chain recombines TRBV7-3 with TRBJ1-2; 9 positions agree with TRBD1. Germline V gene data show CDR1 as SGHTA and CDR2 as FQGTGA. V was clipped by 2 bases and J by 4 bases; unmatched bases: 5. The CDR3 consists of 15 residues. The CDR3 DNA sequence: TGTGCCAGCAGCTTAGGGACAGGGTTGGCCTATGGCTACACCTTC. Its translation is CASSLGTGLAYGYTF. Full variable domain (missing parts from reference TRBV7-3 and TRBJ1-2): GAGVSQTPSNKVTEKGKYVELRCDPISGHTALYWYRQSLGQGPEFLIYFQGTGAADDSGLPNDRFFAVRPEGSVSTLKIQRTERGDSAVYLCASSLGTGLAYGYTFGSGTRLTVV.

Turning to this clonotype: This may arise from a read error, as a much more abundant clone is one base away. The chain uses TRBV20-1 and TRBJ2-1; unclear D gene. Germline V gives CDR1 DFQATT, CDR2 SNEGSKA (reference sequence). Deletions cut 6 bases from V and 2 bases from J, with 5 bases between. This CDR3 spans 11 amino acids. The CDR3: CSAQTYNEQFF. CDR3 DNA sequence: TGCAGTGCACAGACCTACAATGAGCAGTTCTTC.

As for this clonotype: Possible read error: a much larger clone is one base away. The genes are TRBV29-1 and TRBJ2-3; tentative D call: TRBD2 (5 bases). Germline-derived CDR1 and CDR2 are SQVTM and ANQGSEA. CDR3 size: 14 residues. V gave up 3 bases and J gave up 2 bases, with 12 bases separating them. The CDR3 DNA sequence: TGCAGCGTTGACCCGGGAAAGCTCACAGATACGCAGTATTTT. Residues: CSVDPGKLTDTQYF.

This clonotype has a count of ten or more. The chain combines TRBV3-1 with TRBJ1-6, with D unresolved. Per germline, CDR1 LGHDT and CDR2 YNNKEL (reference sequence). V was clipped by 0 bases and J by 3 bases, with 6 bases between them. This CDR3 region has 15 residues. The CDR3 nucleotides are TGTGCCAGCAGCCAAGAGGTCCACTATAATTCACCCCTCCACTTT. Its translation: CASSQEVHYNSPLHF.

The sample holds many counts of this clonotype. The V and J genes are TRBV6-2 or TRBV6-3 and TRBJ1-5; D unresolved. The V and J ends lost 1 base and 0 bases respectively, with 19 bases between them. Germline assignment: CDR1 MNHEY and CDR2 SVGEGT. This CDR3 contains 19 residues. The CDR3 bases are TGTGCCAGCAGTTACTATGGAGCAGGAGTGGGGTATAGCAATCAGCCCCAGCATTTT. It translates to CASSYYGAGVGYSNQPQHF.

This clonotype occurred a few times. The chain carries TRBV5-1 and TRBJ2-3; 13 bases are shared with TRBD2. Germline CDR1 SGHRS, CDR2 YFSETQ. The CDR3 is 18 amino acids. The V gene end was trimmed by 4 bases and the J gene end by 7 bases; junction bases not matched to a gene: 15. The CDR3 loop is CASSPRTSGGTHGNTQYF. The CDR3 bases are TGCGCCAGCAGCCCCCGGACTAGCGGGGGAACACACGGGAATACGCAGTATTTT.